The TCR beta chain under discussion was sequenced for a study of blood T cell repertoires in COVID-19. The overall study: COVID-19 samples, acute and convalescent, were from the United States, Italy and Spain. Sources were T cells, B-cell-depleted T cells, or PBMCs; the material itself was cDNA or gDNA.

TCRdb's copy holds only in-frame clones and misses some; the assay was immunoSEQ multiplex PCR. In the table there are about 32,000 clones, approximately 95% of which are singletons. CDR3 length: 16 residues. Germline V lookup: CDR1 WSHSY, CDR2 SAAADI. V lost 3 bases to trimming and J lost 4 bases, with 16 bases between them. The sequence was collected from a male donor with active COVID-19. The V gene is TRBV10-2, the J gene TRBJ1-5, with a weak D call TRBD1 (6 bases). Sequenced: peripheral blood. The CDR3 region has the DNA TGCGCCAGCAGTGATACCGGGAGGGGGGTGAATCAGCCCCAGCATTTT. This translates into CASSDTGRGVNQPQHF.